This T cell receptor beta chain was profiled in a study of blood T cell repertoires in COVID-19. Whole-study context: Samples representing acute and convalescent COVID-19 were sourced from the United States, Italy and Spain. The cDNA or gDNA used as material had been derived from T cells, B-cell-depleted T cells, or PBMCs.

Original processing notes: Counts of nucleated cells, estimated from reference gene primer amplification, were obtained. Only in-frame clones appear in the TCRdb table, and some are missing; sequencing was by immunoSEQ multiplex PCR. Clonal size and the V and J genes are those of that table, whereas D and trimming came from the DNA. The sample contains some 200,000 clones, 87% of which appear only once. The length of the CDR3 is 15 residues. The germline V gene encodes CDR1 LNHNV and CDR2 YYDKDF (reference sequence). Trimming took 0 bases from V and 6 from J, leaving 12 bases between them. The chain employs TRBV15 and TRBJ1-5, with D tentatively TRBD1 (6 bases). The receptor comes from a man aged 30 to 45 in a cohort exposed to, infected with or recovered from COVID-19 (not recorded which). The material sequenced was PBMCs or T cells enriched from blood (not recorded which). In DNA form, the CDR3 reads TGTGCCACCAGCAGAGATCCCCAGGGGTTTCAGCCCCAGCATTTT. Translated, it gives CATSRDPQGFQPQHF.